The rows below give T cell receptor beta chains drawn from one sample of a study of preoperative IRX-2 immunotherapy in early breast cancer. The protocol was immunoSEQ multiplex PCR, while the TCRdb copy is restricted to in-frame clones and leaves out a portion. The data hold more than 35,000 clones, with 60% to 85% observed a single time. Sample: tumor tissue, taken after IRX-2 immunotherapy. These receptors all come from a human donor with breast cancer. Each CDR3 is given with its conserved first and last residue. The D gene is left open where the match is weak. Clone sizes are given selectively: once, few, many, or a class where the clone is expanded.

.,.,TRBJ1-5,TRBV6-8,CASRTGGHSNQPQHF,TGTGCCAGCAGAACCGGTGGTCATAGCAATCAGCCCCAGCATTTT
few,TRBD2,TRBJ2-7,TRBV12-5,CASGRGSSYEQYF,TGTGCCAGCGGGAGGGGAAGCTCCTACGAGCAGTACTTC
.,TRBD1,TRBJ1-4,TRBV7-6,CASSLDPGTGGEKLFF,TGTGCCAGCAGCTTGGACCCCGGGACAGGGGGAGAAAAACTGTTTTTT
.,.,TRBJ2-7,TRBV19,CASSIGAPYEQYF,TGTGCCAGTAGTATCGGGGCTCCCTACGAGCAGTACTTC
.,.,TRBJ2-1,TRBV11-3,CASSLDWSSYNEQFF,TGTGCCAGCAGCTTAGACTGGAGCTCCTACAATGAGCAGTTCTTC
.,.,TRBJ2-5,TRBV11-3,CASSLRGGEEETQYF,TGTGCCAGCAGCTTAAGGGGCGGGGAGGAGGAGACCCAGTACTTC
.,.,TRBJ1-6,TRBV6-9,CASSYTGLEGSPLHF,TGTGCCAGCAGTTACACCGGGTTAGAGGGTTCACCCCTCCACTTT
.,.,TRBJ1-5,TRBV19,CATVGVGTLQQPQHF,TGTGCCACGGTTGGGGTCGGGACATTGCAGCAGCCCCAGCATTTT
.,TRBD2,TRBJ2-1,TRBV5-1,CASSGGLGGNEQFF,TGCGCCAGCAGCGGGGGACTAGGAGGCAATGAGCAGTTCTTC
.,TRBD1,TRBJ2-7,TRBV6-8,CASSSWDRASEQYF,TGTGCCAGCAGTTCCTGGGACAGGGCCTCCGAGCAGTACTTC
.,.,TRBJ1-3,TRBV12-5,CASDSGSGNTIYF,TGTGCCAGTGACAGCGGCTCTGGAAACACCATATATTTT
.,.,TRBJ1-5,TRBV6-7,CASSYSIQGDQPQHF,TGTGCCAGCAGTTACTCGATCCAGGGAGATCAGCCCCAGCATTTT
.,TRBD2,TRBJ2-1,TRBV19,CASSFLTSGKPSTGEQFF,TGTGCCAGTAGCTTCCTCACTAGCGGGAAACCATCTACAGGAGAGCAGTTCTTC
.,.,TRBJ2-1,TRBV6-8,CASSSTFYNEQFF,TGTGCCAGCAGCAGTACTTTCTACAATGAGCAGTTCTTC
.,.,TRBJ2-7,TRBV29-1,CSVAVGPHEQYF,TGCAGCGTTGCCGTGGGACCCCACGAGCAGTACTTC
.,.,TRBJ2-1,TRBV10-1,CASSAGVIGEQFF,TGCGCCAGCAGTGCGGGAGTAATCGGTGAGCAGTTCTTC
.,TRBD1,TRBJ2-5,TRBV18,CASRRDRGRETQYF,TGTGCCAGCCGCCGGGACAGGGGAAGGGAGACCCAGTACTTC
.,.,TRBJ2-7,TRBV5-1,CASSLPLDTNYEQYF,TGCGCCAGCAGCTTGCCCCTCGACACCAACTACGAGCAGTACTTC
.,.,TRBJ1-5,TRBV23-1,CASSVEGTNQPQHF,TGCGCCAGCAGCGTCGAGGGGACCAATCAGCCCCAGCATTTT
.,TRBD1,TRBJ1-2,TRBV6-8,CASEDRTYGYTF,TGTGCCAGCGAGGACAGGACCTATGGCTACACCTTC
.,TRBD1,TRBJ2-2,TRBV11-3,CASSLRRTGADTGELFF,TGTGCCAGCAGCTTGAGACGGACAGGGGCCGACACCGGGGAGCTGTTTTTT
few,.,TRBJ2-5,TRBV29-1,CSVDPQESGETQYF,TGCAGCGTTGACCCACAGGAATCAGGAGAGACCCAGTACTTC
.,.,TRBJ2-5,TRBV5-1,CASSFGQGEETQYF,TGCGCCAGCAGCTTCGGGCAGGGCGAAGAGACCCAGTACTTC
.,.,TRBJ2-7,TRBV30,CAWSRFSYEQYF,TGTGCCTGGAGTCGCTTCTCCTACGAGCAGTACTTC
.,TRBD2,TRBJ2-1,TRBV11-3,CASSRGLAGDNEQFF,TGTGCCAGCAGCCGGGGGCTAGCGGGGGACAATGAGCAGTTCTTC
.,.,TRBJ1-4,TRBV11-3,CASSPGRGGWGATNEKLFF,TGTGCCAGCAGCCCCGGACGGGGGGGCTGGGGAGCAACTAATGAAAAACTGTTTTTT
once,.,TRBJ1-2,TRBV19,CASSIGGGGYYGYTF,TGTGCCAGTAGTATAGGGGGTGGAGGCTACTATGGCTACACCTTC
.,TRBD2,TRBJ2-5,TRBV30,CAWSAGLAGGPGETQYF,TGTGCCTGGAGCGCTGGACTAGCGGGAGGGCCAGGAGAGACCCAGTACTTC
.,TRBD2,TRBJ2-7,TRBV10-2,CASSDGGGIYEQYF,TGCGCCAGCAGTGATGGCGGGGGGATCTACGAGCAGTACTTC
.,TRBD1,TRBJ2-1,TRBV5-1,CASSLGSGGNEQFF,TGCGCCAGCAGCTTGGGGTCAGGGGGCAATGAGCAGTTCTTC
once,.,TRBJ1-4,TRBV10-3,CAISEGNHLRGEKLFF,TGTGCCATCAGTGAGGGTAACCACCTAAGGGGTGAAAAACTGTTTTTT
.,TRBD2,TRBJ2-3,TRBV10-2,CASSEPSGSDTQYF,TGCGCCAGCAGTGAGCCTAGCGGGAGTGATACGCAGTATTTT
.,.,TRBJ2-2,TRBV19,CASSTGPGTGELFF,TGTGCCAGTAGTACGGGACCGGGCACCGGGGAGCTGTTTTTT
.,TRBD1,TRBJ1-1,TRBV6-8,CASSNDDRGHTEAFF,TGTGCCAGCAGCAACGACGACAGGGGTCACACTGAAGCTTTCTTT
.,.,TRBJ1-2,TRBV10-3,CAISESDGGGGYTF,TGTGCCATCAGTGAGTCGGACGGCGGAGGAGGCTACACCTTC
.,TRBD2,TRBJ2-4,TRBV10-2,CASSQAGPPKYF,TGCGCCAGCAGTCAAGCGGGACCCCCTAAGTACTTC
.,TRBD2,TRBJ2-7,TRBV28,CASRLISGRIYEQYF,TGTGCCAGCAGACTGATTAGCGGGAGGATCTACGAGCAGTACTTC
.,.,TRBJ1-4,TRBV18,CASSTVNEKLFF,TGTGCCAGCTCCACAGTGAATGAAAAACTGTTTTTT
.,.,TRBJ1-2,TRBV5-1,CASSLAGEPNYGYTF,TGCGCCAGCAGCTTGGCCGGGGAGCCTAACTATGGCTACACCTTC
many,.,TRBJ2-1,TRBV11-3,CASSLDSWRAGYYNEQFF,TGTGCCAGCAGCTTAGATAGCTGGCGGGCGGGGTACTACAATGAGCAGTTCTTC
.,.,TRBJ2-7,TRBV19,CASSLIYGEIYEQYF,TGTGCCAGTAGTTTGATCTACGGGGAAATCTACGAGCAGTACTTC
once,.,TRBJ2-3,TRBV10-1,CASSEGQITDTQYF,TGCGCCAGCAGTGAGGGACAGATCACAGATACGCAGTATTTT
.,TRBD1,TRBJ1-2,TRBV29-1,CSVAGTGRANYGYTF,TGCAGCGTCGCCGGGACAGGGCGTGCTAACTATGGCTACACCTTC
.,TRBD1,TRBJ1-6,TRBV6-8,CASSHVQGARSPLHF,TGTGCCAGCAGTCATGTACAGGGGGCAAGGTCACCCCTCCACTTT
.,TRBD2,TRBJ2-5,TRBV15,CATSRDFREGETQYF,TGTGCCACCAGCAGAGATTTTAGGGAGGGTGAGACCCAGTACTTC